This T cell receptor (beta chain) was sequenced for a study of blood T cell repertoires in COVID-19. Across the whole study: Samples came from the United States, Italy and Spain, spanning acute and convalescent COVID-19. Sample material is recorded as cDNA or gDNA derived from T cells, B-cell-depleted T cells, or PBMCs.

CDR1 and CDR2 from the germline V gene are SNHLY and FYNNEI. V was clipped by 6 bases and J by 10 bases; unmatched bases: 12. The CDR3 consists of 15 residues. Authors' processing steps: Amplifying reference gene primers gave estimates of nucleated cell counts. Produced via immunoSEQ multiplex PCR; TCRdb's table is partial and in-frame only. V, J and clone size reflect that table, while D and trimming were determined from the DNA. This table has a few hundred thousand clones, around 90% appearing once. The rearrangement links TRBV2 to TRBJ1-6, with 7 bases that match TRBD1. The sample was peripheral blood. The origin of this receptor is a man in his sixties who had recovered from COVID-19. The CDR3, as DNA: TGTGCCAGCAGAACTGACAGGGCGATATTCTCACCCCTCCACTTT. This translates into CASRTDRAIFSPLHF.